This T cell receptor (beta chain) is from a study of blood T cell repertoires in COVID-19. Study context: The origin of the acute and convalescent COVID-19 samples was the United States, Italy and Spain.

The germline V gene has CDR1 SGDLS and CDR2 YYNGEE. CDR3 length equals 16 residues. V was trimmed by 3 bases and J by 2 bases, leaving 15 bases between them. Original data processing: Scientists estimated how many nucleated cells there were by amplifying reference gene primers. Profiling relied on immunoSEQ multiplex PCR, and the TCRdb table lists in-frame clones only, not all of them. That table is the source of V, J and clone size, and D and trimming were worked out from the DNA. The table includes about 81,000 clones, about 80% detected once. The source material was peripheral blood. The chain carries TRBV9 and TRBJ2-1; tentatively, D is TRBD1 (5 bases). The receptor comes from a human donor in a cohort sampled during active COVID-19. The CDR3 sequence is CASSAPPQGTYNEQFF. CDR3 nucleotide sequence: TGTGCCAGCAGCGCCCCGCCGCAGGGAACCTACAATGAGCAGTTCTTC.